The clone carrying this TCR beta chain was counted many times. Primed by a sample-barcoded 5' primer and a J-beta primer mix, a second PCR proceeded for 7 to 11 cycles. TCRdb redid the calling of the 5' RACE reads with MiXCR, one entry per CDR3 protein. Among 750,000 to 1,000,000 distinct CDR3 sequences listed, 29% were seen once. The data were taken from a study of blood T cells in healthy people across ages. The CDR3 contains 15 residues. The V end was cut by 4 bases, the J end by 10 bases, with 20 bases between. CDR1 is MGHRA, CDR2 YSYEKL, per germline. Sample donors were healthy Caucasian individuals that came from Russia, aged roughly 6 to 100. These data were also reused for a study on T cells of mothers and their children. This second report adds: Three healthy Caucasian mothers and their six children donated. Per child, around 2.9 million TCR beta CDR3 reads were obtained, against over 8.5 million per mother. Related pairs of mothers and children showed slightly higher, non-significant overlap versus unrelated pairs.

This clonotype was sampled from a woman in her 40s in good health. V usage is TRBV4-1 and J usage is TRBJ2-1; D assignment may be TRBD1 or TRBD2 (6 bases each). Material for sequencing was blood. The CDR3 DNA follows: TGCGCCAGCAGCCTGCCCGGGGGCTCCCTCGGGGAGCAGTTCTTC. It is translated as CASSLPGGSLGEQFF.